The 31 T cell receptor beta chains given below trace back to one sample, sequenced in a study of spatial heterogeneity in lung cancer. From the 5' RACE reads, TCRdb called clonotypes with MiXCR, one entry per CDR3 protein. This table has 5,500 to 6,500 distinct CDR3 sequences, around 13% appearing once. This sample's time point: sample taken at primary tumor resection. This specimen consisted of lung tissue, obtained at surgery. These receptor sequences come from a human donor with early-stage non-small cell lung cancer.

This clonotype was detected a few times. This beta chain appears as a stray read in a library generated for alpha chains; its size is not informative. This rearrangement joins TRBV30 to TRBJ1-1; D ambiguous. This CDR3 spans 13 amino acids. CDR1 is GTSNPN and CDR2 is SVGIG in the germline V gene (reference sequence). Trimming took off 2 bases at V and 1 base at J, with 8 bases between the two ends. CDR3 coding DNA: TGTGCCTGGAGTAAAACCGAGAACACTGAAGCTTTCTTT. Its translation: CAWSKTENTEAFF. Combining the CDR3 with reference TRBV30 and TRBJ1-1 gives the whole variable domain SQTIHQWPATLVQPVGSPLSLECTVEGTSNPNLYWYRQAAGRGLQLLFYSVGIGQISSEVPQNLSASRPQDRQFILSSKKLLLSDSGFYLCAWSKTENTEAFFGQGTRLTVV.

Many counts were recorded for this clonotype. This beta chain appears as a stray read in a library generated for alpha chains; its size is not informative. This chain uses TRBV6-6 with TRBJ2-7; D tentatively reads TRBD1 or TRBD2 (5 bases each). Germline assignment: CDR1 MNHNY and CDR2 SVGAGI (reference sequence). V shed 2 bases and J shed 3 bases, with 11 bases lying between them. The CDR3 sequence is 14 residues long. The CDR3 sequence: CASSYEGNRYEQYF. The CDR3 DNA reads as TGTGCCAGCAGTTACGAGGGGAACCGCTACGAGCAGTACTTC.

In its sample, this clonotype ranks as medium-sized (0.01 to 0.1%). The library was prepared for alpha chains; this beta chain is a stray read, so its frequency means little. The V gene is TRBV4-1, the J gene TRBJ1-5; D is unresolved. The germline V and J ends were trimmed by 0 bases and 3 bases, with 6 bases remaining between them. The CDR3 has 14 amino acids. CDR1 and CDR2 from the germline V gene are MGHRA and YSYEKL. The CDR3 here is CASSQEFVNQPQHF. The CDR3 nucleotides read TGCGCCAGCAGCCAAGAATTCGTCAATCAGCCCCAGCATTTT.

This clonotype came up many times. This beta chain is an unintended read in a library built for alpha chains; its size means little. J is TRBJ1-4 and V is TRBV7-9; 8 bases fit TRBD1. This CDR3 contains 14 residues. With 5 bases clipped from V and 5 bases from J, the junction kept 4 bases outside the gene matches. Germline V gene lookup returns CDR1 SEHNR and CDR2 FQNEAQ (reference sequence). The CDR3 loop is CASSKQGGNEKLFF. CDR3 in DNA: TGTGCCAGCAGCAAACAGGGGGGAAATGAAAAACTGTTTTTT.

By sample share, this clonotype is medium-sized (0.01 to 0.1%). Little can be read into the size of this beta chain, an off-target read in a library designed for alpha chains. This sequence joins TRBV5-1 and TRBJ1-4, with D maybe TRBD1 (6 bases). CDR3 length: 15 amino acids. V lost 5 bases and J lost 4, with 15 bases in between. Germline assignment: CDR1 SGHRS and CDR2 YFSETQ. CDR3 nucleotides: TGCGCCAGCAGGATTGGTGGGACAAGTAATGAAAAACTGTTTTTT. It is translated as CASRIGGTSNEKLFF.

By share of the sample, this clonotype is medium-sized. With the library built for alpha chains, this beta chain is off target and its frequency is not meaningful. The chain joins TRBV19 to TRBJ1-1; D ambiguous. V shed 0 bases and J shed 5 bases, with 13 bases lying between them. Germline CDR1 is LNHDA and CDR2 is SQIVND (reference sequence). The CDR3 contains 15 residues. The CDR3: CASSIDLGSGTEAFF. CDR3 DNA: TGTGCCAGTAGTATAGATCTTGGGTCCGGAACTGAAGCTTTCTTT.

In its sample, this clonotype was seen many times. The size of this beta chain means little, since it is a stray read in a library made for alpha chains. CDR3 bases: TGCAGCGTTATCGACTCACACAGGGTAACCGGGGAGCTGTTTTTT. Translation gives CSVIDSHRVTGELFF. This chain uses TRBV29-1 with TRBJ2-2; tentatively, D is TRBD1 (6 bases). The CDR3 is 15 residues long. Germline CDR1 reads SQVTM; CDR2 reads ANQGSEA. V was trimmed by 5 bases and J by 5 bases, leaving 18 bases between them.

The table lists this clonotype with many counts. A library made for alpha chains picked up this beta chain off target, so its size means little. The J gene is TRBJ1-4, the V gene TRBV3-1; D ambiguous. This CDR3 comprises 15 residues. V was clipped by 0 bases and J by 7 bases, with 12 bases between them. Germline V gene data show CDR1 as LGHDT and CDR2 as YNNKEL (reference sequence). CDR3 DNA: TGTGCCAGCAGCCAAGAAGGAGGGCGACGTGAAAAACTGTTTTTT. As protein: CASSQEGGRREKLFF.

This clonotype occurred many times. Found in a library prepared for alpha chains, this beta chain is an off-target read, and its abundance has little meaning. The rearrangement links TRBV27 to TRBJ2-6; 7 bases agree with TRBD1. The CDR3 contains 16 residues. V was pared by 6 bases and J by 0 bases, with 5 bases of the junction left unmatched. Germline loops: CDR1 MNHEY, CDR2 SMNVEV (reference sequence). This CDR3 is CASSKDRDSGANVLTF. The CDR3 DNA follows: TGTGCCAGCAGCAAAGACAGGGACTCTGGGGCCAACGTCCTGACTTTC.

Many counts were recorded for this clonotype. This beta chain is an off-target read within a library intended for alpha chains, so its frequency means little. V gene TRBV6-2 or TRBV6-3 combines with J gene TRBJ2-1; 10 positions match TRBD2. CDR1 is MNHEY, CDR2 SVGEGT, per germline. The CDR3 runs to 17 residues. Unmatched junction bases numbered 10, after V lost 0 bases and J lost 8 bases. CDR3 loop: CASSYSSSGSNSDEQFF. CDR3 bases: TGTGCCAGCAGTTACTCCTCTAGCGGGAGTAACAGCGATGAGCAGTTCTTC.

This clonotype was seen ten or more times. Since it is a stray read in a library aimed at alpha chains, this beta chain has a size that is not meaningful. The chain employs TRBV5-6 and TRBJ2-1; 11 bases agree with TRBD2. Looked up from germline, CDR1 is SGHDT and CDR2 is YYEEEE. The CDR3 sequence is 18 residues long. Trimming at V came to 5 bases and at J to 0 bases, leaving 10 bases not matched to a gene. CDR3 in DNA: TGTGCCAGCAGATTCGGGGGGACTAGCGGAAACTCCTACAATGAGCAGTTCTTC. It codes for CASRFGGTSGNSYNEQFF. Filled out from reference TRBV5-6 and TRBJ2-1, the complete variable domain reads DAGVTQSPTHLIKTRGQQVTLRCSPKSGHDTVSWYQQALGQGPQFIFQYYEEEERQRGNFPDRFSGHQFPNYSSELNVNALLLGDSALYLCASRFGGTSGNSYNEQFFGPGTRLTVL.

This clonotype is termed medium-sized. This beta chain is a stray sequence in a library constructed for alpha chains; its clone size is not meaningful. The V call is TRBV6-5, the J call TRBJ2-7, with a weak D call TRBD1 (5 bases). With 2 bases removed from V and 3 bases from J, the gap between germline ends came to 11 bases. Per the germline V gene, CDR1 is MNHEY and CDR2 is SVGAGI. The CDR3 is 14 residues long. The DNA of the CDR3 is TGTGCCAGCAGTTACGGGCAGGGTGTCTACGAGCAGTACTTC. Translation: CASSYGQGVYEQYF.

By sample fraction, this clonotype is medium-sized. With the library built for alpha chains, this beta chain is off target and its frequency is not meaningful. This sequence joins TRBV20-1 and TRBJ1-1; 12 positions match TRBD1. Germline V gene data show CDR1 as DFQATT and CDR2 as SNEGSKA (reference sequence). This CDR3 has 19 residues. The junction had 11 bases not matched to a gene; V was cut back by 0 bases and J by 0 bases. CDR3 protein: CSAREEGQGAFKLNTEAFF. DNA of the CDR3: TGCAGTGCTAGAGAGGAGGGACAGGGGGCTTTCAAATTGAACACTGAAGCTTTCTTT.

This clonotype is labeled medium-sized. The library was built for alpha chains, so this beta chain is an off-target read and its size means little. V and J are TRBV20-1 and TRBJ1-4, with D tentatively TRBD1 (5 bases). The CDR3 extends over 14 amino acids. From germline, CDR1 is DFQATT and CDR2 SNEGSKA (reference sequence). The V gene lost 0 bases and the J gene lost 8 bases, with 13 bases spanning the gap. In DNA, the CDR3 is TGCAGTGCTAGAGATAATGGGGAGGGGGAAAAACTGTTTTTT. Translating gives CSARDNGEGEKLFF.

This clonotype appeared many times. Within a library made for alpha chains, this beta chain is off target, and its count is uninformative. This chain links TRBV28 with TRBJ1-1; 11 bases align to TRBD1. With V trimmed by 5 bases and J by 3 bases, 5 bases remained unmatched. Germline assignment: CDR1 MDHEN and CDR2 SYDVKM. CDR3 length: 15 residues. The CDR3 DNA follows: TGTGCCAGCAGTGGCGAGGGACAGGGGGACACTGAAGCTTTCTTT. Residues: CASSGEGQGDTEAFF. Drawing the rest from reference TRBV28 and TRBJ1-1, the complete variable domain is DVKVTQSSRYLVKRTGEKVFLECVQDMDHENMFWYRQDPGLGLRLIYFSYDVKMKEKGDIPEGYSVSREKKERFSLILESASTNQTSMYLCASSGEGQGDTEAFFGQGTRLTVV.

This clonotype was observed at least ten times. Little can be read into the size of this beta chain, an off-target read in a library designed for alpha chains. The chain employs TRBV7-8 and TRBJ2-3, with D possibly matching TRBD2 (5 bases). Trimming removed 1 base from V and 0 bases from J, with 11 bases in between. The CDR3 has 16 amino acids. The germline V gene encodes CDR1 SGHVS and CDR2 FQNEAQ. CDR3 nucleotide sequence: TGTGCCAGCAGCTTAGGTGGCGGGTACAGCACAGATACGCAGTATTTT. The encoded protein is CASSLGGGYSTDTQYF.

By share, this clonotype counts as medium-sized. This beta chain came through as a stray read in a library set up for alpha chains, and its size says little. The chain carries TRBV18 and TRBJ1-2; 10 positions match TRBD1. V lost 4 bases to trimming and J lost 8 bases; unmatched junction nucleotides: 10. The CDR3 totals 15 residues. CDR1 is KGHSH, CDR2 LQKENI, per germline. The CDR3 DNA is TGTGCCAGCTCACAGGTCGGGACAGGGGTCGACGGCTACACCTTC. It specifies CASSQVGTGVDGYTF.

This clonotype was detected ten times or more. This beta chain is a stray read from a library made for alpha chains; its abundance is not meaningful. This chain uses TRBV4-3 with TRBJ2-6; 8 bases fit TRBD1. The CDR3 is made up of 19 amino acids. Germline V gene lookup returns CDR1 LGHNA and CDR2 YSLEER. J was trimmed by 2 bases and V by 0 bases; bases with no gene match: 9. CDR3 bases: TGCGCCAGCAGCCAAGATGGGCTCAGGGGGCTCCCTGGGGCCAACGTCCTGACTTTC. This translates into CASSQDGLRGLPGANVLTF.

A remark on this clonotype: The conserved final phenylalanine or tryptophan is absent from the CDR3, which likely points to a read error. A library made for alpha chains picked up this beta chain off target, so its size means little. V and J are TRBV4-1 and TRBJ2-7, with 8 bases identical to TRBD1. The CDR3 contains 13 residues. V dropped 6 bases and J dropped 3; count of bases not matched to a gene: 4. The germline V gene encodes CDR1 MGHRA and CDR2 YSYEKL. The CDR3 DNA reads TGCGCCAGCAGTCTAACAGGGGGCTACGAGCAGTACTCT. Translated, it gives CASSLTGGYEQYS.

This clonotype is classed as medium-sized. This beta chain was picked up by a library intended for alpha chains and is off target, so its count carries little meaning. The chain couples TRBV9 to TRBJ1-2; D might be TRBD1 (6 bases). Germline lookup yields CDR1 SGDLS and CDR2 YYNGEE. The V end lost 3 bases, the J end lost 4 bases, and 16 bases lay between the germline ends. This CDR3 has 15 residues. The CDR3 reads CASSALQGQVYGYTF. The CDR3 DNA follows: TGTGCCAGCAGCGCCCTACAGGGTCAGGTCTATGGCTACACCTTC.

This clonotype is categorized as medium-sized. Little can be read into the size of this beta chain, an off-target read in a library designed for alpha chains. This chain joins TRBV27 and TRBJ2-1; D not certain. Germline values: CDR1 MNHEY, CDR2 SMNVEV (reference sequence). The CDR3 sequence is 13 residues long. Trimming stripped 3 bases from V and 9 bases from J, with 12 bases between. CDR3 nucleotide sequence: TGTGCCAGCAGTTTCCAGACGGCCGGTGAGCAGTTCTTC. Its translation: CASSFQTAGEQFF.

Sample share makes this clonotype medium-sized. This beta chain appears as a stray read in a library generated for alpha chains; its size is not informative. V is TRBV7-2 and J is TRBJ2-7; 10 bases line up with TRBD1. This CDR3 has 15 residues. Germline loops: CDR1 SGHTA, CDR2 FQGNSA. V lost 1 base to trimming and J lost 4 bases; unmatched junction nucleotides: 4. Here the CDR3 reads CASSLVTGQGYEQYF. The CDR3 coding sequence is TGTGCCAGCAGCTTAGTAACGGGACAGGGGTACGAGCAGTACTTC.

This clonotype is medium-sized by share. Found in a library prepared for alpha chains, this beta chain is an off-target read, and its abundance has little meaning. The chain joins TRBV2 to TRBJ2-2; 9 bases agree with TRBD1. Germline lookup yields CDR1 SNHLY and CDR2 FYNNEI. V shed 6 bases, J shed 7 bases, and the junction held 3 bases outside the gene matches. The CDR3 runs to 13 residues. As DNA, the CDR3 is TGTGCCAGCAGGGGACAGGGCGGCGGGGAGCTGTTTTTT. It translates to CASRGQGGGELFF.

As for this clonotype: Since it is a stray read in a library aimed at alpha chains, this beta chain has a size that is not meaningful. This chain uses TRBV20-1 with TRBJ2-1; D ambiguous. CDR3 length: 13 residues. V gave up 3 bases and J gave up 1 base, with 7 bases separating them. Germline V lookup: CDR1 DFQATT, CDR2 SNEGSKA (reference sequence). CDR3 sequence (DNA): TGCAGTGCTAGCGAGGATTCCTACAATGAGCAGTTCTTC. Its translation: CSASEDSYNEQFF.

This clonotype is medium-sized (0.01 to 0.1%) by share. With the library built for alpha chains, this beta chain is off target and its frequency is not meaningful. CDR3: CASSRPPGQGALRNQPQHF. DNA of the CDR3: TGTGCCAGTAGTAGACCTCCGGGACAGGGGGCTTTGAGGAATCAGCCCCAGCATTTT. V and J are TRBV19 and TRBJ1-5; 12 nucleotides agree with TRBD1. This CDR3 has 19 amino acids. The junction had 14 bases not matched to a gene; V was cut back by 4 bases and J by 4 bases. From germline, CDR1 is LNHDA and CDR2 SQIVND (reference sequence).

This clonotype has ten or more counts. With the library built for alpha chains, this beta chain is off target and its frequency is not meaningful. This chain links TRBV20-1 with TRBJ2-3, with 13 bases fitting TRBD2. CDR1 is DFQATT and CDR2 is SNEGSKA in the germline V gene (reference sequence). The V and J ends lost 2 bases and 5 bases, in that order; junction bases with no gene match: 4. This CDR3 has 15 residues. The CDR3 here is CSARTGLAGEDTQYF. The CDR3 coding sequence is TGCAGTGCTAGAACTGGACTAGCGGGAGAAGATACGCAGTATTTT.

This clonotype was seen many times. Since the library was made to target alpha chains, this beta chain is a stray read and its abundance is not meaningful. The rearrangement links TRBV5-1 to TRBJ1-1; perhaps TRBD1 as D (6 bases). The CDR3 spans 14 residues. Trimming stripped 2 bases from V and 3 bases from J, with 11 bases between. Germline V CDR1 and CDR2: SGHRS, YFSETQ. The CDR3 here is CASSLWDTYTEAFF. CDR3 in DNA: TGCGCCAGCAGCTTATGGGACACTTACACTGAAGCTTTCTTT.

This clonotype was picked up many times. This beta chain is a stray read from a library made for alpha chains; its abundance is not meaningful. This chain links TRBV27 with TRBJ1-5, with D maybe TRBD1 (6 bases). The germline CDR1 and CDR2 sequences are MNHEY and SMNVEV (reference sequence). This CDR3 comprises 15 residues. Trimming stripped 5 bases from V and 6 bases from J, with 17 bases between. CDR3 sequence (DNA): TGTGCCAGCAGTCGAGACAGGTCGCCGGGTCAGCCCCAGCATTTT. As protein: CASSRDRSPGQPQHF.

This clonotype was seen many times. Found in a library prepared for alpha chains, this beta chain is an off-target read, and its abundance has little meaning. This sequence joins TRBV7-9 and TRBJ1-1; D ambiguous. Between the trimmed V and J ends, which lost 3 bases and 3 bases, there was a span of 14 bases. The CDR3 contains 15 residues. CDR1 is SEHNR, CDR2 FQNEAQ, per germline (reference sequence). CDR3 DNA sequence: TGTGCCAGCAGCTTTATGGCCGGTGGGTACACTGAAGCTTTCTTT. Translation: CASSFMAGGYTEAFF.

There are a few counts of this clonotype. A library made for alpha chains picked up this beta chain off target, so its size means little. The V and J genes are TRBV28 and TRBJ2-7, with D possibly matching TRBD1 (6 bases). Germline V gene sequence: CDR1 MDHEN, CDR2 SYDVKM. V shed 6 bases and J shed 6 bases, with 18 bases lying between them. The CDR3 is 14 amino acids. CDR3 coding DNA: TGTGCCAGCAGAGAAACAGGGATCCCTGGCGAGCAGTACTTC. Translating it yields CASRETGIPGEQYF.

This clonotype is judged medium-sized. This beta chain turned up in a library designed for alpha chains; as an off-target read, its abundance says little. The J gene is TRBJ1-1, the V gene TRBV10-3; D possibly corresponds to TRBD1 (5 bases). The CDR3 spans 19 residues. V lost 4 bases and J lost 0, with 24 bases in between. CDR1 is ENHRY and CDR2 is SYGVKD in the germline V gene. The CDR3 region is CAISAALGEVGPMNTEAFF. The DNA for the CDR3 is TGTGCCATCAGTGCCGCCTTAGGGGAGGTAGGCCCCATGAACACTGAAGCTTTCTTT.